The entry that follows covers one TCR beta chain sequence. Its antigen specificity is not known. Base quality data are lacking; no much larger clone is found one base away. Its CDR3 holds 13 amino acids, cysteine through phenylalanine. The CDR3 DNA has 39 bases and is translated from base 1. According to the germline V gene (reference sequence), CDR1 reads MNHNY and CDR2 reads SVGAGI. Trimmed from V: 6 bases; trimmed from J: 4 bases; junction bases lacking a gene match: 5. This record comes from a study of OX40 agonist ivuxolimab in advanced cancers. Background on the whole study: Ivuxolimab was a fully human IgG2 agonistic monoclonal antibody targeting the costimulatory receptor OX40 (CD134). Intravenous ivuxolimab was administered to patients every 2 weeks at six dose levels: 0.01, 0.1, 0.3, 1.5, 3 and 10 mg/kg. A male proportion of roughly 80% and a mean age of approximately 58 years, ranging from 23 to 79, were recorded for the dose-escalation cohort. Prior anti-PD-1, anti-PD-L1 or anti-CTLA-4 therapy was permitted, and checkpoint inhibitors had been received by about 36% of dose-escalation patients. Partial responses were achieved by three dose-escalation patients, of whom one had hepatocellular carcinoma and two had cutaneous melanoma. Among the roughly 50 dose-escalation patients, about 20 had hepatocellular carcinoma, some 15 melanoma, 9 renal cell carcinoma and 9 head and neck cancer. The paper describes the monotherapy dose-escalation part (N of about 54 patients) of the phase I trial of ivuxolimab. Peripheral TCRbeta sequencing was intended to test whether TCR sequence diversity was altered and clonal T-cell expansion was caused by ivuxolimab.

The trial excluded patients who had a history of autoimmune disease or who were on systemic immunosuppression. Peripheral blood for TCR sequencing was collected from all dose cohorts at baseline, on cycle 4 day 1, and on cycle 7 day 1. The samples were drawn from a first-in-human, open-label, multicenter phase I dose-escalation trial of ivuxolimab. The trial enrolled adults with locally advanced or metastatic head and neck squamous cell, hepatocellular, melanoma or renal cell carcinoma. Before TCR sequencing, CD4+ and CD8+ T cells were separately sorted from peripheral blood. Paper-wide results and their limitations: Low levels of normalized T-cell clonal expansion were also seen in some nonresponding patients. The antigen specificity of the clonally expanded peripheral T cells was not determined. On average, CD8+ T cells showed more expanded clones than CD4+ T cells after ivuxolimab. Partial responders in the 0.1-3.0 mg/kg groups had among the lowest normalized peripheral clonal expansion, especially among CD8+ T cells. At doses of 0.1 to 3.0 mg/kg, clonal expansion of both CD4+ and CD8+ T cells in blood was seen between baseline and week 6.

Genomic DNA was extracted from sorted cells for sequencing of the TCRbeta CDR3 region. The immunoSEQ Assay was used for sequencing of TCRbeta CDR3 regions. Held by TCRdb, this immuneACCESS table contains in-frame sequences only and omits some clones. Under half of the omission traces to an unresolved V gene where checked; the cause of the rest is unknown. For this sample the table gives roughly 50,000 clones, of which about 90% were detected only once. The ten largest account for approximately 0.39% of the sample. The rearranged segments are TRBV6-6 and TRBJ1-2; 7 central nucleotides agree with TRBD1. The sequence was collected from an adult with an advanced solid tumor such as melanoma, head and neck, liver or kidney cancer. The material sequenced was CD4+ or CD8+ T cells sorted from blood, taken in a trial of the OX40 agonist ivuxolimab. The DNA sequence reads TGTGCCAGCAGGGCGACAGGGCCCTATGGCTACACCTTC. Translated, this is CASRATGPYGYTF.